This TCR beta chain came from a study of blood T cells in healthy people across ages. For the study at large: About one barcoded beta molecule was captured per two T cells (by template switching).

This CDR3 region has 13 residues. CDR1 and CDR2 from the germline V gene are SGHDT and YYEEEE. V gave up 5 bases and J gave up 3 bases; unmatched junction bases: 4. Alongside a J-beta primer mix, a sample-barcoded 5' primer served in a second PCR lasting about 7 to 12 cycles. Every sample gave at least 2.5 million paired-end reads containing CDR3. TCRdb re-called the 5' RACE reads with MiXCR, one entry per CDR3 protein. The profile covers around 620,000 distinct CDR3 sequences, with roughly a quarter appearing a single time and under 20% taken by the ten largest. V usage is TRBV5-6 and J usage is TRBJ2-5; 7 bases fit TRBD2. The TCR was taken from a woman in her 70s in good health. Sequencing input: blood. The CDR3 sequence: CASRRGLEETQYF. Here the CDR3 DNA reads TGTGCCAGCAGGCGGGGGTTAGAAGAGACCCAGTACTTC.